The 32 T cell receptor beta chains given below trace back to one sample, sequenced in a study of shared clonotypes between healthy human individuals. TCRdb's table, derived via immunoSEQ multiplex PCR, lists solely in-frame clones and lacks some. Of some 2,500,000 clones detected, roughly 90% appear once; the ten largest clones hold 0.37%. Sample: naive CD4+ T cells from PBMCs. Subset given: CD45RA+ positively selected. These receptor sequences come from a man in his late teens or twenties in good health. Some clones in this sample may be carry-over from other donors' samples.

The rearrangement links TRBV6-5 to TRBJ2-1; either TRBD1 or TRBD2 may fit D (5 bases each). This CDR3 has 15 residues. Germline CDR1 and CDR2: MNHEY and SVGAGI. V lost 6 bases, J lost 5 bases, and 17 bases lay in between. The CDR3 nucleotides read TGTGCCAGCAGAATAACCGGGACGGGACACAATGAGCAGTTCTTC. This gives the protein CASRITGTGHNEQFF.

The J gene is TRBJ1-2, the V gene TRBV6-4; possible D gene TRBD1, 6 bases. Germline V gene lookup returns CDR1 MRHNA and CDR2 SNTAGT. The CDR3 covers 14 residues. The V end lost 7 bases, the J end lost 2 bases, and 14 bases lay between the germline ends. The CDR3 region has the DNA TGTGCCAGCACCCAGGACAGTCTAAACTATGGCTACACCTTC. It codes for CASTQDSLNYGYTF.

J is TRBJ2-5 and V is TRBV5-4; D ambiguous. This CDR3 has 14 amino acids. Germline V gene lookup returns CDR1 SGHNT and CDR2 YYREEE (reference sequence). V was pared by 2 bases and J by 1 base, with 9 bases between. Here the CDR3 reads CASSFRRTQETQYF. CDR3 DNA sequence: TGTGCCAGCAGCTTTAGGCGTACCCAAGAGACCCAGTACTTC.

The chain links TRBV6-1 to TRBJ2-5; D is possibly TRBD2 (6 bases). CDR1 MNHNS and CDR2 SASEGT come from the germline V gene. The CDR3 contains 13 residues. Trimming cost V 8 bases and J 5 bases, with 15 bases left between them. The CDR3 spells CASCGTPGETQYF. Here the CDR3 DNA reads TGTGCCAGCTGCGGGACTCCCGGGGAGACCCAGTACTTC.

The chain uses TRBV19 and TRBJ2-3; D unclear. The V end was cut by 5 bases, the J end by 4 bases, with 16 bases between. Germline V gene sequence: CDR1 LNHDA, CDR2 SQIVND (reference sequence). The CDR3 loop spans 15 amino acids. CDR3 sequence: CASSGVTLIPDTQYF. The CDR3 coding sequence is TGTGCCAGTAGTGGTGTGACATTAATCCCAGATACGCAGTATTTT.

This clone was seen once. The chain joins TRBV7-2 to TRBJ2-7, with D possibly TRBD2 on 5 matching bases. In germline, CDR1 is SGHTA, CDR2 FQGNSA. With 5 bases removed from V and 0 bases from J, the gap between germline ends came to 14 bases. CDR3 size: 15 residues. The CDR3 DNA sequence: TGTGCCAGCAGCCTCGTTCGGGGAATCTCCTACGAGCAGTACTTC. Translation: CASSLVRGISYEQYF.

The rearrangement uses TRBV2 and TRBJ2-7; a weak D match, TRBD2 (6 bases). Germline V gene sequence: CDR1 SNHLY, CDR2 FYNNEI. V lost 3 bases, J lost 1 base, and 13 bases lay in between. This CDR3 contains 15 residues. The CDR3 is CASSEGRTTSYEQYF. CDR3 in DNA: TGTGCCAGCAGTGAGGGGAGGACAACTTCCTACGAGCAGTACTTC.

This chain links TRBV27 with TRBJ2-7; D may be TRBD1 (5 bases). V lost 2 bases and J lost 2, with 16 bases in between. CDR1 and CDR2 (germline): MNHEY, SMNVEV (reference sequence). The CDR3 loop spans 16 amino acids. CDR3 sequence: CASSLRETVRAYEQYF. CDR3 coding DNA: TGTGCCAGCAGTTTAAGAGAGACAGTAAGGGCCTACGAGCAGTACTTC.

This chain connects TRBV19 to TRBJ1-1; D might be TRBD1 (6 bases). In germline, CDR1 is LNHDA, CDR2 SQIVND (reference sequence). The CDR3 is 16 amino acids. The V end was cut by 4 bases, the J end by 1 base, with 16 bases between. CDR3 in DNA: TGTGCCAGTAGTACTCCCCTACAGGGCCCGAACACTGAAGCTTTCTTT. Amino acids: CASSTPLQGPNTEAFF.

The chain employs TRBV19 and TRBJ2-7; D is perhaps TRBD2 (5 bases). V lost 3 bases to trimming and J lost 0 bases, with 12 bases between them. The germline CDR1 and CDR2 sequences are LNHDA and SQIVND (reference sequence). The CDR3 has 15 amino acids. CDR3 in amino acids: CASSMIGGPSYEQYF. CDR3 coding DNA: TGTGCCAGTAGTATGATCGGAGGACCCTCCTACGAGCAGTACTTC.

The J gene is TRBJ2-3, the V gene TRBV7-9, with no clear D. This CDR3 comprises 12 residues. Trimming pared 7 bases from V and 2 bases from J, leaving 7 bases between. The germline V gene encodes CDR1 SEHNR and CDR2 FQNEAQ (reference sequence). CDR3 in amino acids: CASNEDTDTQYF. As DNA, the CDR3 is TGTGCCAGCAACGAGGACACAGATACGCAGTATTTT.

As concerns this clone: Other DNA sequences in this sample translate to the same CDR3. This chain's CDR3 is CASSLDPSSYEQYF. The CDR3 nucleotides read TGCGCCAGCAGCTTGGATCCCTCATCCTACGAGCAGTACTTC. J is TRBJ2-7 and V is TRBV5-1; D gene unclear. Germline CDR1 SGHRS, CDR2 YFSETQ. V was clipped by 0 bases and J by 1 base, with 8 bases between them. This CDR3 has 14 amino acids.

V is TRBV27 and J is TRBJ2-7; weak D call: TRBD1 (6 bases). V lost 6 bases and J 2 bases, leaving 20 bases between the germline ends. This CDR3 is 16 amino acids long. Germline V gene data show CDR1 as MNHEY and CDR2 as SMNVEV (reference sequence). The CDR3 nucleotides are TGTGCCAGCAGCCAGTTTTCCGGGACATACACCTACGAGCAGTACTTC. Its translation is CASSQFSGTYTYEQYF.

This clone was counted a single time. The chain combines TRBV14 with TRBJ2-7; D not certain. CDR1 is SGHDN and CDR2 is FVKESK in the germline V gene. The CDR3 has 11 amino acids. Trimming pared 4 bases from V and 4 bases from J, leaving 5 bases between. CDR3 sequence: CASSPTYEQYF. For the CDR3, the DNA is TGTGCCAGCAGCCCGACGTACGAGCAGTACTTC. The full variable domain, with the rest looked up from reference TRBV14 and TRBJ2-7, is EAGVTQFPSHSVIEKGQTVTLRCDPISGHDNLYWYRRVMGKEIKFLLHFVKESKQDESGMPNNRFLAERTGGTYSTLKVQPAELEDSGVYFCASSPTYEQYFGPGTRLTVT.

The CDR3 nucleotides read TGTGCCAGCAGCGAAGATAATTACGAGCAGTACTTC. Translating gives CASSEDNYEQYF. V gene TRBV25-1 combines with J gene TRBJ2-7; D gene uncertain. Germline CDR1 is MGHDK and CDR2 is SYGVNS. This CDR3 is 12 amino acids long. Trimming stripped 6 bases from V and 4 bases from J, with 10 bases between.

The CDR3 DNA follows: TGCGCCAGCAACGACCAGAACACCGGGGAGCTGTTTTTT. This sequence encodes CASNDQNTGELFF. This rearrangement joins TRBV5-1 to TRBJ2-2; D unresolved. CDR3 length: 13 residues. CDR1 is SGHRS and CDR2 is YFSETQ in the germline V gene. Between the trimmed V and J ends, which lost 6 bases and 1 base, there was a span of 7 bases.

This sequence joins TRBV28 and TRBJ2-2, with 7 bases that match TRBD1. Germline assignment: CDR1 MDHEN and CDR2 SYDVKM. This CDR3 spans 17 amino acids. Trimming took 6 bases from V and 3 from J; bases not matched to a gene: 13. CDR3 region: CASSPNSGQRYTGELFF. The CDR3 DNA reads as TGTGCCAGCAGCCCCAACTCGGGACAGAGATACACCGGGGAGCTGTTTTTT.

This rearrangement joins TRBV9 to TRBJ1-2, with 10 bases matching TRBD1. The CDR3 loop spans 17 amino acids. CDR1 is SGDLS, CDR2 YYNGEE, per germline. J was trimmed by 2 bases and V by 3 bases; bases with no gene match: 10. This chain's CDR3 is CASSAGQGYKSNYGYTF. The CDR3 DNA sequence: TGTGCCAGCAGCGCGGGACAGGGGTATAAGAGCAACTATGGCTACACCTTC.

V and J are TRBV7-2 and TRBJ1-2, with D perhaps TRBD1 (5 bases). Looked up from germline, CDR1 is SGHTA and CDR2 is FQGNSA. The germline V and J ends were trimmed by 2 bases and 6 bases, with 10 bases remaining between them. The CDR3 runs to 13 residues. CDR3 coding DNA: TGTGCCAGCAGCTTAACGGGGCTGGATGGCTACACCTTC. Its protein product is CASSLTGLDGYTF. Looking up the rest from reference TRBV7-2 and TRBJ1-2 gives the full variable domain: GAGVSQSPSNKVTEKGKDVELRCDPISGHTALYWYRQSLGQGLEFLIYFQGNSAPDKSGLPSDRFSAERTGGSVSTLTIQRTQQEDSAVYLCASSLTGLDGYTFGSGTRLTVV.

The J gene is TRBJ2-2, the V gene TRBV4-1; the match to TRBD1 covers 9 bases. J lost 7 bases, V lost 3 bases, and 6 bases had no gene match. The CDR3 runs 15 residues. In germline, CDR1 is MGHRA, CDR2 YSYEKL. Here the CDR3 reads CASSHGDRAHGELFF. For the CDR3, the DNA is TGCGCCAGCAGCCATGGGGACAGGGCCCACGGGGAGCTGTTTTTT.

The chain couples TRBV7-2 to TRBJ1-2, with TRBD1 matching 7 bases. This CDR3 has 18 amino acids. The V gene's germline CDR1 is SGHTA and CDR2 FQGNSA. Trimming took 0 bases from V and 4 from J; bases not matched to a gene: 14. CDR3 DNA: TGTGCCAGCAGCTTAGCGCTAGATTATTTTAAGGGGGCCTATGGCTACACCTTC. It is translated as CASSLALDYFKGAYGYTF.

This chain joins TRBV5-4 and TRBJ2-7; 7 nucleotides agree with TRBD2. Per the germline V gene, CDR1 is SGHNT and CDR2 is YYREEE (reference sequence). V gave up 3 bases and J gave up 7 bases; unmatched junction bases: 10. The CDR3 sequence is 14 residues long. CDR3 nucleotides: TGTGCCAGCAGCTCAAAGCGGGACGAACTGGAGCAGTACTTC. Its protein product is CASSSKRDELEQYF.

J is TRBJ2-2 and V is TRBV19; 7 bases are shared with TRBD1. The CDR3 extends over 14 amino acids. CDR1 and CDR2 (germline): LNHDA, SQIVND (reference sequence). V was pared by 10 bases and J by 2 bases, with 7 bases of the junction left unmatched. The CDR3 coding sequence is TGTGCCACCCTGGGACAGAGAAACACCGGGGAGCTGTTTTTT. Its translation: CATLGQRNTGELFF.

The CDR3 protein is CASSRGLRQPQHF. In DNA form, the CDR3 reads TGTGCCAGCAGCCGGGGGCTTCGACAGCCCCAGCATTTT. The chain combines TRBV28 with TRBJ1-5; D is possibly TRBD1 (6 bases). Germline V gene data show CDR1 as MDHEN and CDR2 as SYDVKM. The CDR3 extends over 13 amino acids. The V and J ends lost 6 bases and 7 bases respectively, with 13 bases between them.

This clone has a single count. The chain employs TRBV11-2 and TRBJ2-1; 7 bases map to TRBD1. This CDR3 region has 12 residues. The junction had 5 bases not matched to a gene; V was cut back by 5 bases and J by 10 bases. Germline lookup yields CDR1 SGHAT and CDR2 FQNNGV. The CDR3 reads CASSLQGYEQFF. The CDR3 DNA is TGTGCCAGCAGCCTACAGGGGTACGAGCAGTTCTTC.

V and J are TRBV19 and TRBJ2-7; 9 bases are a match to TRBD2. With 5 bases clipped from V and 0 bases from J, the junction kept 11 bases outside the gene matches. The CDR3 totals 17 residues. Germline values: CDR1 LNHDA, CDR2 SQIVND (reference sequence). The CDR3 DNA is TGTGCCAGTAGTCCAGGTGGAGCGGGAGGAACCTCCTACGAGCAGTACTTC. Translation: CASSPGGAGGTSYEQYF.

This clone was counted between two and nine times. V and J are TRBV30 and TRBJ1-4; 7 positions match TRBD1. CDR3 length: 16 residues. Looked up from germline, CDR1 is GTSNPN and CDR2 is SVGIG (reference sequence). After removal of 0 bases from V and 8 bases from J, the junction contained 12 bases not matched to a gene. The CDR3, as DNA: TGTGCCTGGAGTGTTATGAGGACAGGCCGGGGGGAAAAACTGTTTTTT. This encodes CAWSVMRTGRGEKLFF.

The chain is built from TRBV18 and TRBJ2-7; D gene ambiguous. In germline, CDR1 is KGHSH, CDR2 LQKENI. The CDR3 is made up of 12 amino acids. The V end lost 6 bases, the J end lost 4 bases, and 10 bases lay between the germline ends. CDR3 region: CASSHGRYEQYF. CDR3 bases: TGTGCCAGCTCTCACGGACGGTACGAGCAGTACTTC.

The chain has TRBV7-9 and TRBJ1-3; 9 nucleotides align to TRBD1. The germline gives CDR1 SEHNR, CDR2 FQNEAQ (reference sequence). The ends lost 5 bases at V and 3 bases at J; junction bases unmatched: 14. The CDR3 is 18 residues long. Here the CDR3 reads CASSPRPEGQGHGNTIYF. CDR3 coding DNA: TGTGCCAGCAGCCCAAGGCCCGAGGGACAGGGCCATGGAAACACCATATATTTT.

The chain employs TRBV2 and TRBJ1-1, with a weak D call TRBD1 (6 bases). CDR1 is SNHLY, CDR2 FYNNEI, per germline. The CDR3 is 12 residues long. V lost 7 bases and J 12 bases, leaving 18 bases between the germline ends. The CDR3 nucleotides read TGTGCCAGCAACGAAAGGGTAGGGGGAACTTTCTTT. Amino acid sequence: CASNERVGGTFF. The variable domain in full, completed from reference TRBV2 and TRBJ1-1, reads EPEVTQTPSHQVTQMGQEVILRCVPISNHLYFYWYRQILGQKVEFLVSFYNNEISEKSEIFDDQFSVERPDGSNFTLKIRSTKLEDSAMYFCASNERVGGTFFGQGTRLTVV.

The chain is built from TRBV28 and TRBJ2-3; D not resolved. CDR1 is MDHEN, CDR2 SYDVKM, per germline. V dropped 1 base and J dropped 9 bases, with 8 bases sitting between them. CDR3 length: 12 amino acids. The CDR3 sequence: CASSLFPATQYF. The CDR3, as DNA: TGTGCCAGCAGTTTATTCCCAGCGACGCAGTATTTT.

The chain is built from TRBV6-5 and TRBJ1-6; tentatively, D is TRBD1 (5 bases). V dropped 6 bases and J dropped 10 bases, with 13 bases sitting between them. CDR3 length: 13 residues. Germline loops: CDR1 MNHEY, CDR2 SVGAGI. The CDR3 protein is CASSPEGVSPLHF. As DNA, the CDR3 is TGTGCCAGCAGCCCTGAAGGGGTGTCACCCCTCCACTTT.